This T cell receptor beta chain originates from a study of T-cell memory formation after mild COVID-19. Study-wide points: CD4/CD8 balance held among clones contracting day 15 to 85, and later expanders leaned CD4+.

This clonotype was picked up a small number of times. Its specificity is not known. This CDR3 region has 15 residues. Germline CDR1 and CDR2: LGHDT and YNNKEL (reference sequence). V lost 4 bases and J lost 0, with 10 bases in between. TCRdb fed the 5' RACE reads into MiXCR, producing one record per CDR3 protein. The sample lists about 180,000 distinct CDR3 sequences; around a sixth were seen once. Sequencing used PBMCs or a T cell subset sorted from them (not recorded which). The TCR sequence derives from a man aged 18 to 29 who had mild COVID-19 (a few samples of this study predate the infection). Cell type and time point are not known. The chain recombines TRBV3-1 with TRBJ1-3; the D gene is possibly TRBD1 (5 bases). The CDR3, as DNA: TGTGCCAGCAGCCTGACAGCCTCCTCTGGAAACACCATATATTTT. Protein sequence: CASSLTASSGNTIYF.